These T cell receptor beta chains were read from a single sample in a study of cytomegalovirus exposure and HLA in healthy donors. The method was immunoSEQ multiplex PCR; TCRdb's version includes in-frame clones alone and lacks a portion of them. The data show roughly 200,000 clones, with approximately 70% seen just once and approximately 1.8% held by the top ten. Sequenced: PBMCs. These receptors came from a woman aged 25 to 39 in good health and CMV-seronegative. Each CDR3 is given without its conserved first and last residue. The D gene is left open where the match is weak.

TRBV6-1	.	TRBJ2-7	ASTRSYEQY
TRBV7-9	TRBD2	TRBJ2-1	ASSFLAGLSYNEQF
TRBV5-1	TRBD2	TRBJ2-1	ASSLGSLAGGVGEQF
TRBV7-8	.	TRBJ1-1	ASSPGRLRIAIGAF
TRBV7-8	.	TRBJ1-5	ASSLGVGRGSNQPQH
TRBV7-9	TRBD1	TRBJ1-1	ASSHAYDTTGKGTEAF
TRBV27	TRBD1	TRBJ1-1	ASSITGGNTEAF
TRBV18	.	TRBJ1-2	ASSLLWGDYGYT
TRBV7-6	TRBD2	TRBJ2-5	ASSLARNGRAVETQY
TRBV27	.	TRBJ1-1	ASSLSPGVNTEAF
TRBV5-4	.	TRBJ2-1	ASSPTSFDEQF
TRBV7-8	.	TRBJ2-7	ASSKGRDGSSYEQY
TRBV5-1	.	TRBJ2-1	ASSLAYNEQF
TRBV7-3	.	TRBJ2-1	ASSFRVGNEQF
TRBV19	TRBD2	TRBJ2-3	ASSMGTSGTPADTQY
TRBV6-1	.	TRBJ1-5	ASSLQFNQPQH
TRBV4-1	.	TRBJ2-3	ASSHGLARGTDTQY
TRBV29-1	TRBD1	TRBJ1-5	SVGDRGNQPQH
TRBV2	.	TRBJ1-4	ASSLTGRGLNEKLF
TRBV6-5	.	TRBJ2-7	APRGGAYEQY
TRBV10-3	TRBD2	TRBJ2-5	AISDVTSGSETQY
TRBV6-1	.	TRBJ1-2	ASSDRRGYNNYGYT
TRBV5-8	.	TRBJ2-3	ASSLEGLRTDTQY
TRBV7-3	TRBD2	TRBJ2-3	ASSHPRGGQTSTDTQY
TRBV5-1	TRBD2	TRBJ2-3	ASSLVLSGGPGDTQY
TRBV7-9	.	TRBJ1-1	ASSFSRGGTEAF
TRBV2	.	TRBJ2-5	ASSVLQGLRETQY
TRBV4-2	.	TRBJ2-7	ASSPSGSYEQY
TRBV9	TRBD1	TRBJ1-2	ASSKTLQGNYGYT
TRBV19	.	TRBJ1-1	ASSIGHNTEAF
TRBV15	.	TRBJ1-2	ATSRDTDYGYT
TRBV2	TRBD2	TRBJ2-1	ASSHTSGSTNEQF
TRBV5-4	TRBD1	TRBJ1-6	ASSLDRRHYNSPLH
TRBV2	TRBD1	TRBJ1-3	ASRTGISNTIY
TRBV10-3	TRBD2	TRBJ2-7	AISAQREAFSYEQY
TRBV6-1	TRBD1	TRBJ2-6	ASRRQGSGANVLT
TRBV6-1	TRBD1	TRBJ1-4	ASSDPGQGFAREKLF
TRBV6-6	.	TRBJ2-5	ASRRELMQETQY
TRBV5-6	.	TRBJ1-1	ASSGTIRAEAF
TRBV11-1	TRBD2	TRBJ2-1	ASSLGLAGGIGQF
TRBV4-2	TRBD1	TRBJ2-1	ASSLETGQGAREQF
TRBV5-6	.	TRBJ2-7	ASSFRVIPYEQY
TRBV9	TRBD2	TRBJ2-2	ASSVGLAGGRTGELF
TRBV7-8	.	TRBJ1-5	ASTPGRVGGHNQPQH
TRBV2	.	TRBJ1-1	ASKVGINTEAF
TRBV20-1	.	TRBJ2-5	SEGKETQY
TRBV4-2	TRBD1	TRBJ1-4	ASSQFSGGWGEKLF
TRBV5-6	TRBD1	TRBJ1-1	ASRSRGLNTEAF
TRBV6-1	TRBD1	TRBJ2-7	ASSESVGQGAYEQY
TRBV5-4	.	TRBJ1-2	ASSYGPGHSDYGYT
TRBV27	.	TRBJ2-1	ASSLRSRRSSYNEQF
TRBV7-9	TRBD1	TRBJ2-5	ASSAAGTGVFETQY
TRBV6-1	TRBD1	TRBJ1-2	ASSRGDRAYGYT
TRBV7-2	.	TRBJ2-4	ASSSGTLLAKNIQY